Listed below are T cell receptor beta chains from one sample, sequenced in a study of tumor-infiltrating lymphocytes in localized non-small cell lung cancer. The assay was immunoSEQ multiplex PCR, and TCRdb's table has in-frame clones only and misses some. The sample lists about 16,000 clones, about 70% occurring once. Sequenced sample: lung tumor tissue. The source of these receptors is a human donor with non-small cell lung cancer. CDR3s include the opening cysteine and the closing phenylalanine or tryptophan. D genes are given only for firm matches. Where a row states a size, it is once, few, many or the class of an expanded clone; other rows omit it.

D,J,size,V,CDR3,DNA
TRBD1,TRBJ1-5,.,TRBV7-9,CASSSGQFQPQHF,TGTGCCAGCAGCTCGGGACAGTTCCAGCCCCAGCATTTT
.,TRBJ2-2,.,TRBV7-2,CASSFRSGLLFGELFF,TGTGCCAGCAGCTTTAGGTCTGGACTCCTCTTCGGGGAGCTGTTTTTT
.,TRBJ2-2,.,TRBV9,CASSLQSDQNTGELFF,TGTGCCAGCAGCCTCCAGTCGGACCAGAACACCGGGGAGCTGTTTTTT
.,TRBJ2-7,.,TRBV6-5,CASSLKHLLREQYF,TGTGCCAGCAGTTTGAAGCACCTACTGAGGGAGCAGTACTTC
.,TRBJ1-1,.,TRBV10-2,CASSAGTTGTEAFF,TGCGCCAGCAGTGCTGGAACAACTGGCACTGAAGCTTTCTTT
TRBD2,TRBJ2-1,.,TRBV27,CASKWASGYNEQFF,TGTGCCAGCAAATGGGCTAGCGGTTACAATGAGCAGTTCTTC
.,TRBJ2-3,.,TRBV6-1,CASSERGGRADTQYF,TGTGCCAGCAGTGAAAGGGGGGGGAGGGCAGATACGCAGTATTTT
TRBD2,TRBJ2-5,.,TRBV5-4,CASSLPPAGGRETQYF,TGTGCCAGCAGCTTACCCCCAGCGGGGGGCCGTGAGACCCAGTACTTC
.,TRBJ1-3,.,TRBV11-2,CASSPGTPGNTIYF,TGTGCCAGCAGCCCGGGAACACCTGGAAACACCATATATTTT
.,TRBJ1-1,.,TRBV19,CASSMSARVGAFF,TGTGCCAGTAGTATGAGCGCGAGGGTCGGAGCTTTCTTT
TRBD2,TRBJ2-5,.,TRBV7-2,CASSRGGDRETQYF,TGTGCCAGCAGCCGTGGGGGGGATCGGGAGACCCAGTACTTC
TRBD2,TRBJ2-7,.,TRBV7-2,CASSLALSGRAGEQYF,TGTGCCAGCAGCTTAGCGCTTAGCGGGAGGGCCGGCGAGCAGTACTTC
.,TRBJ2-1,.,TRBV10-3,CAISESGTPSEQFF,TGTGCCATCAGTGAGTCAGGAACGCCGAGCGAGCAGTTCTTC
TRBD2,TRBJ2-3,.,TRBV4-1,CASSPRLAGSSNTDTQYF,TGCGCCAGCAGCCCTCGACTAGCGGGGTCCTCTAACACAGATACGCAGTATTTT
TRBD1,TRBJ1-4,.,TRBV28,CASSFQGGEKLFF,TGTGCCAGCAGTTTTCAGGGGGGTGAAAAACTGTTTTTT
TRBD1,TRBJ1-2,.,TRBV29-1,CSVGTGRSDGYTF,TGCAGCGTAGGGACAGGGCGGTCGGATGGCTACACCTTC
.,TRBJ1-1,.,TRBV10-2,CASTDGRANTEAFF,TGCGCCAGTACAGATGGGCGAGCGAACACTGAAGCTTTCTTT
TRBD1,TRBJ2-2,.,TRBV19,CASSKTPQGVRGTGELFF,TGTGCCAGTAGTAAGACCCCACAGGGGGTGCGGGGCACCGGGGAGCTGTTTTTT
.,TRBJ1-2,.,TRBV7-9,CASTDTNYGYTF,TGTGCCAGTACCGACACGAACTATGGCTACACCTTC
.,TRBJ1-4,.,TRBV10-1,CASSGEQREKLFF,TGCGCCAGCAGCGGTGAACAGAGGGAAAAACTGTTTTTT
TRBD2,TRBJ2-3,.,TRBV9,CASSGPLAGRTDTQYF,TGTGCCAGCAGCGGCCCCCTAGCGGGCCGCACAGATACGCAGTATTTT
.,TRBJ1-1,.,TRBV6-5,CASSYSRGGNTEAFF,TGTGCCAGCAGTTACTCTCGGGGTGGGAACACTGAAGCTTTCTTT
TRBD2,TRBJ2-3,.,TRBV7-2,CASSLAGRSDTQYF,TGTGCCAGCAGTTTAGCGGGGCGGTCAGATACGCAGTATTTT
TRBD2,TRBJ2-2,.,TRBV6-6,CASLLSGGRGELFF,TGTGCCAGCTTACTAAGCGGGGGCCGCGGGGAGCTGTTTTTT
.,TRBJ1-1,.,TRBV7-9,CASSFLGPNTEAFF,TGTGCCAGCAGCTTCCTCGGTCCGAACACTGAAGCTTTCTTT
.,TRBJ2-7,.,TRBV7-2,CATTPGASGNYEQYF,TGTGCCACAACGCCAGGAGCCTCCGGGAACTACGAGCAGTACTTC
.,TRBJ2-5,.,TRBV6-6,CAISPDGEETQYF,TGTGCCATCAGCCCGGACGGGGAGGAGACCCAGTACTTC
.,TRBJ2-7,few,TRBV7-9,CASSLAPGDNYEQYF,TGTGCCAGCAGCTTAGCGCCAGGGGACAACTACGAGCAGTACTTC
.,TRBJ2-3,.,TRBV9,CASSVGPEHTDTQYF,TGTGCCAGCAGCGTAGGGCCCGAACACACAGATACGCAGTATTTT
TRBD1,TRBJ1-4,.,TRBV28,CASFSQGAPNEKLFF,TGTGCCAGTTTTTCACAGGGGGCGCCTAATGAAAAACTGTTTTTT
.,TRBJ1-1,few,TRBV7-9,CASRLGGHSTEAFF,TGTGCCAGCAGGTTGGGAGGTCATAGCACTGAAGCTTTCTTT
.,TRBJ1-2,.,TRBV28,CASSLVGGAGGYTF,TGTGCCAGCAGTCTCGTCGGGGGGGCGGGTGGCTACACCTTC
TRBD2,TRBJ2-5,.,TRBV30,CAWSVGTSGLETQYF,TGTGCCTGGAGTGTCGGGACTAGCGGCCTGGAGACCCAGTACTTC
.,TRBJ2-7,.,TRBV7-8,CASSLEGGKTYEQYF,TGTGCCAGCAGCTTAGAGGGCGGGAAGACCTACGAGCAGTACTTC
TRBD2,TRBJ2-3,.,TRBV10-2,CASSDPSGGGTDTQYF,TGCGCCAGCAGTGATCCGTCGGGGGGGGGCACAGATACGCAGTATTTT
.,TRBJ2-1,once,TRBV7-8,CASSLSSRNNEQFF,TGTGCCAGCAGCTTGTCATCCAGGAACAATGAGCAGTTCTTC
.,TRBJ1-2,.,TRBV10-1,CASSDGDYGYTF,TGCGCCAGCAGTGACGGGGACTATGGCTACACCTTC
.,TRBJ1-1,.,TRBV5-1,CASSLEGTEAFF,TGCGCCAGCAGCTTGGAAGGCACTGAAGCTTTCTTT
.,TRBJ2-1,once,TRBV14,CASSQALTDYNEQFF,TGTGCCAGCAGCCAGGCCCTAACAGACTACAATGAGCAGTTCTTC
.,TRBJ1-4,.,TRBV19,CASRADLADPNEKLFF,TGTGCCAGTAGGGCTGATCTAGCGGATCCTAATGAAAAACTGTTTTTT
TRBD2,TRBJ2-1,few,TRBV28,CASSQPLPTSPRFYNEQFF,TGTGCCAGCAGTCAGCCATTACCGACTAGCCCTCGGTTTTACAATGAGCAGTTCTTC
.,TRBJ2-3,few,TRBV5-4,CASSLNQGVGDTQYF,TGTGCCAGCAGCTTAAACCAGGGTGTAGGAGATACGCAGTATTTT
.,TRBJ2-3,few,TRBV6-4,CASSAGFASTDTQYF,TGTGCCAGCAGTGCCGGGTTCGCTAGCACAGATACGCAGTATTTT
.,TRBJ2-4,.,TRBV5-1,CASAQGVTKNIQYF,TGCGCCAGCGCACAAGGGGTAACCAAAAACATTCAGTACTTC
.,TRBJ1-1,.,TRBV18,CASSPLTGRGTEAFF,TGTGCCAGCTCACCCCTTACAGGGAGAGGGACTGAAGCTTTCTTT
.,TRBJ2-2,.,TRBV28,CASSFLSGGNTGELFF,TGTGCCAGCAGTTTTCTTTCCGGGGGGAACACCGGGGAGCTGTTTTTT
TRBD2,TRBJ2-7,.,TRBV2,CASNRGLAAEQYF,TGTGCCAGCAATAGGGGACTAGCGGCGGAGCAGTACTTC
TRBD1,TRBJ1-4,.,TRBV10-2,CASSPTGSPNEKLFF,TGCGCCAGCAGCCCGACAGGGAGCCCAAATGAAAAACTGTTTTTT
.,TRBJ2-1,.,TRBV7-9,CASSFIGNEQFF,TGTGCCAGCAGCTTCATTGGGAATGAGCAGTTCTTC
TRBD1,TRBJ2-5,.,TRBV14,CASTRQGQETQYF,TGTGCCAGTACACGACAGGGCCAAGAGACCCAGTACTTC
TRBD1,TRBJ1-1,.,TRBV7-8,CASSLELTGRSEAFF,TGTGCCAGCAGCTTAGAACTGACAGGGAGGTCTGAAGCTTTCTTT
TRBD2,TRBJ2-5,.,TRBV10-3,CAISEPGTSGRVGETQYF,TGTGCCATCAGTGAGCCGGGGACTAGCGGGAGGGTGGGGGAGACCCAGTACTTC
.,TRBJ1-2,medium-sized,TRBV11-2,CASSLQNYGYTF,TGTGCCAGCAGCTTGCAGAACTATGGCTACACCTTC
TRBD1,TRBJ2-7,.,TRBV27,CASSRQGANYEQYF,TGTGCCAGCAGTCGACAGGGGGCCAACTACGAGCAGTACTTC